Presented here are 17 T cell receptor beta chains from one specimen sequenced in a study of blood T cell repertoires in COVID-19. The data were produced by immunoSEQ multiplex PCR, yet TCRdb's version contains in-frame clones alone and is incomplete. In the table there are about 210,000 clones, around 81% of which are singletons. Sequenced material: PBMCs or T cells enriched from blood (not recorded which). These TCRs come from a woman in her 50s with acute COVID-19.

This chain uses TRBV11-3 with TRBJ2-5; no reliable D call. This CDR3 contains 16 residues. V dropped 1 base and J dropped 0 bases, with 12 bases sitting between them. Germline values: CDR1 SGHNT, CDR2 YENEEA. CDR3 sequence: CASSLAAFRDQETQYF. The CDR3 region has the DNA TGTGCCAGCAGCTTAGCTGCGTTTCGGGACCAAGAGACCCAGTACTTC.

The chain combines TRBV2 with TRBJ2-3; the D gene is possibly TRBD2 (5 bases). Trimming removed 11 bases from V and 5 bases from J, with 17 bases in between. Germline loops: CDR1 SNHLY, CDR2 FYNNEI. The CDR3 is made up of 13 amino acids. The DNA of the CDR3 is TGTGCCGGCCATGAGGGCCGGGAAGATACGCAGTATTTT. The encoded protein is CAGHEGREDTQYF.

The chain couples TRBV19 to TRBJ1-1; 7 nucleotides agree with TRBD1. The V gene end was trimmed by 9 bases and the J gene end by 5 bases; junction bases not matched to a gene: 9. CDR1 and CDR2 (germline): LNHDA, SQIVND (reference sequence). CDR3 size: 13 residues. As DNA, the CDR3 is TGTGCCAGCATAACCAACAGGGGAACTGAAGCTTTCTTT. It translates to CASITNRGTEAFF.

J is TRBJ2-2 and V is TRBV15; 16 bases match TRBD2. This CDR3 has 20 residues. V lost 0 bases to trimming and J lost 8 bases; unmatched junction nucleotides: 12. CDR1 LNHNV and CDR2 YYDKDF come from the germline V gene (reference sequence). In DNA, the CDR3 is TGTGCCACCAGCAGAGAGGGGACTAGCGGGAGGGCCCTTGATCCAGGGGAGCTGTTTTTT. As protein: CATSREGTSGRALDPGELFF. Variable domain in full (rest from reference TRBV15 and TRBJ2-2): DAMVIQNPRYQVTQFGKPVTLSCSQTLNHNVMYWYQQKSSQAPKLLFHYYDKDFNNEADTPDNFQSRRPNTSFCFLDIRSPGLGDTAMYLCATSREGTSGRALDPGELFFGEGSRLTVL.

This clone was counted ten times or more. This chain joins TRBV6-4 and TRBJ2-3; TRBD2 might be the D (6 bases). Germline V lookup: CDR1 MRHNA, CDR2 SNTAGT. This CDR3 comprises 15 residues. The V gene lost 0 bases and the J gene lost 1 base, with 8 bases spanning the gap. The CDR3 region has the DNA TGTGCCAGCAGTGACTCGGGAGGCGGCACAGATACGCAGTATTTT. Its translation: CASSDSGGGTDTQYF.

This chain connects TRBV9 to TRBJ1-6, with D perhaps matching TRBD1 (5 bases). Germline assignment: CDR1 SGDLS and CDR2 YYNGEE. V was trimmed by 4 bases and J by 6 bases, leaving 11 bases between them. This CDR3 contains 14 residues. The CDR3 sequence: CASSPGGVNSPLHF. In DNA, the CDR3 is TGTGCCAGCAGCCCCGGGGGGGTTAATTCACCCCTCCACTTT.

This clone was counted only a few times. The V and J genes are TRBV6-5 and TRBJ2-1, with 9 positions matching TRBD1. This CDR3 contains 14 residues. Looked up from germline, CDR1 is MNHEY and CDR2 is SVGAGI. Trimming cost V 5 bases and J 8 bases; bases outside gene matches: 7. The DNA of the CDR3 is TGTGCCAGCAGTCTGGGACAGGGCATAGATGAGCAGTTCTTC. Translation gives CASSLGQGIDEQFF.

This clone was seen a few times. This chain uses TRBV7-3 with TRBJ2-2; D unclear. The V end was cut by 1 base, the J end by 0 bases, with 9 bases between. The CDR3 has 16 amino acids. CDR1 and CDR2 from the germline V gene are SGHTA and FQGTGA. The CDR3 spells CASSLNPITNTGELFF. CDR3 in DNA: TGTGCCAGCAGCTTAAACCCTATAACGAACACCGGGGAGCTGTTTTTT.

The V gene is TRBV4-3, the J gene TRBJ1-6; 8 bases are shared with TRBD1. This CDR3 has 15 residues. V shed 0 bases and J 6 bases; nucleotides not matched to a gene: 1. Germline V gives CDR1 LGHNA, CDR2 YSLEER. CDR3 sequence (DNA): TGCGCCAGCAGCCAAGAGCAGGGGGCTAATTCACCCCTCCACTTT. It specifies CASSQEQGANSPLHF.

The CDR3, as DNA: TGCGCCAGCAGCCCCTTTCCGACTAGCGGGGCACCCTACGAGCAGTACTTC. Translated, it gives CASSPFPTSGAPYEQYF. The chain is built from TRBV4-3 and TRBJ2-7; the match to TRBD2 covers 11 bases. In germline, CDR1 is LGHNA, CDR2 YSLEER. V shed 4 bases, J shed 2 bases, and the junction held 10 bases outside the gene matches. The CDR3 spans 17 residues.

This clone turned up a few times. V and J are TRBV11-2 and TRBJ2-7; TRBD1 matches 8 bases. Germline loops: CDR1 SGHAT, CDR2 FQNNGV. V was pared by 3 bases and J by 3 bases, with 13 bases of the junction left unmatched. The CDR3 covers 17 residues. Here the CDR3 reads CASSLRGTGFTLYEQYF. DNA for the CDR3: TGTGCCAGCAGCTTGAGGGGGACAGGATTCACTCTCTACGAGCAGTACTTC.

Concerning this clone itself: At the DNA level, this CDR3 is encoded by other sequences in the same sample as well. The chain has TRBV24-1 and TRBJ2-1; D may be TRBD2 (6 bases). Germline V gene lookup returns CDR1 KGHDR and CDR2 SFDVKD. V dropped 3 bases and J dropped 2 bases, with 10 bases sitting between them. The CDR3 has 15 residues. In nucleotides, the CDR3 is TGTGCCACCAGTGATCCAGGAGGGGCCTACAATGAGCAGTTCTTC. It codes for CATSDPGGAYNEQFF.

The rearrangement links TRBV20-1 to TRBJ2-3, with D possibly matching TRBD1 (5 bases). The CDR3 is made up of 11 amino acids. Germline V gene sequence: CDR1 DFQATT, CDR2 SNEGSKA (reference sequence). V was shortened by 6 bases and J by 7 bases, with 11 bases between the two germline ends. CDR3 nucleotide sequence: TGCAGTGCGTGGGGCGCGAATACGCAGTATTTT. The encoded protein is CSAWGANTQYF.

The chain joins TRBV3-1 (or the pseudogene TRBV3-2) to TRBJ1-1; D is unresolved. The length of the CDR3 is 13 residues. The germline gives CDR1 LGHDT, CDR2 YNNKEL (reference sequence). Trimming pared 4 bases from V and 7 bases from J, leaving 13 bases between. The CDR3 DNA is TGTGCCAGCAGCCCGCTAGCCAGCGGTGAAGCTTTCTTT. Translating it yields CASSPLASGEAFF.

V gene TRBV2 combines with J gene TRBJ1-6; D is undetermined. Trimming left V 6 bases short and J 4 bases short, with 13 bases between. The V gene's germline CDR1 is SNHLY and CDR2 FYNNEI. The CDR3 has 15 amino acids. The CDR3 region has the DNA TGTGCCAGCAGGCTGGTCGCGGCATATAATTCACCCCTCCACTTT. Encoded protein: CASRLVAAYNSPLHF.

The chain joins TRBV4-3 to TRBJ2-2; 8 bases match TRBD2. The CDR3 is 17 amino acids. V trimming: 0 bases; J trimming: 6 bases; junction bases outside the gene matches: 9. Germline CDR1 and CDR2: LGHNA and YSLEER. Here the CDR3 DNA reads TGCGCCAGCAGCCAAGAACCGGCGGGCGGGAGGTCCGGGGAGCTGTTTTTT. Amino acids: CASSQEPAGGRSGELFF.

The CDR3 protein is CASSLGRAGGRGYTF. CDR3 DNA: TGTGCCAGCAGCTTAGGCAGGGCAGGGGGTAGGGGCTACACCTTC. The chain couples TRBV7-2 to TRBJ1-2; 7 nucleotides match TRBD1. J lost 8 bases, V lost 1 base, and 10 bases had no gene match. CDR1 is SGHTA, CDR2 FQGNSA, per germline. The CDR3 spans 15 residues.